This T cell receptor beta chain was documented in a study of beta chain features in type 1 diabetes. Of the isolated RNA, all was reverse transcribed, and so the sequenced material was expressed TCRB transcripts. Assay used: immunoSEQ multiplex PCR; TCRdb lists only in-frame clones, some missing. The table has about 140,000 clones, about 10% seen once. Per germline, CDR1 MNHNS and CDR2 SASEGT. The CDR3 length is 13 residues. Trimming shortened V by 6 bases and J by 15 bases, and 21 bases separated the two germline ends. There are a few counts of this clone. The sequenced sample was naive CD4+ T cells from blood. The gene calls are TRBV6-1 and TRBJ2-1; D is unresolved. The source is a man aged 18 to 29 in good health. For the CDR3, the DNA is TGTGCCAGCAGCGACGGATCGCCCAGCCAGCGGTTCTTC. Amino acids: CASSDGSPSQRFF.